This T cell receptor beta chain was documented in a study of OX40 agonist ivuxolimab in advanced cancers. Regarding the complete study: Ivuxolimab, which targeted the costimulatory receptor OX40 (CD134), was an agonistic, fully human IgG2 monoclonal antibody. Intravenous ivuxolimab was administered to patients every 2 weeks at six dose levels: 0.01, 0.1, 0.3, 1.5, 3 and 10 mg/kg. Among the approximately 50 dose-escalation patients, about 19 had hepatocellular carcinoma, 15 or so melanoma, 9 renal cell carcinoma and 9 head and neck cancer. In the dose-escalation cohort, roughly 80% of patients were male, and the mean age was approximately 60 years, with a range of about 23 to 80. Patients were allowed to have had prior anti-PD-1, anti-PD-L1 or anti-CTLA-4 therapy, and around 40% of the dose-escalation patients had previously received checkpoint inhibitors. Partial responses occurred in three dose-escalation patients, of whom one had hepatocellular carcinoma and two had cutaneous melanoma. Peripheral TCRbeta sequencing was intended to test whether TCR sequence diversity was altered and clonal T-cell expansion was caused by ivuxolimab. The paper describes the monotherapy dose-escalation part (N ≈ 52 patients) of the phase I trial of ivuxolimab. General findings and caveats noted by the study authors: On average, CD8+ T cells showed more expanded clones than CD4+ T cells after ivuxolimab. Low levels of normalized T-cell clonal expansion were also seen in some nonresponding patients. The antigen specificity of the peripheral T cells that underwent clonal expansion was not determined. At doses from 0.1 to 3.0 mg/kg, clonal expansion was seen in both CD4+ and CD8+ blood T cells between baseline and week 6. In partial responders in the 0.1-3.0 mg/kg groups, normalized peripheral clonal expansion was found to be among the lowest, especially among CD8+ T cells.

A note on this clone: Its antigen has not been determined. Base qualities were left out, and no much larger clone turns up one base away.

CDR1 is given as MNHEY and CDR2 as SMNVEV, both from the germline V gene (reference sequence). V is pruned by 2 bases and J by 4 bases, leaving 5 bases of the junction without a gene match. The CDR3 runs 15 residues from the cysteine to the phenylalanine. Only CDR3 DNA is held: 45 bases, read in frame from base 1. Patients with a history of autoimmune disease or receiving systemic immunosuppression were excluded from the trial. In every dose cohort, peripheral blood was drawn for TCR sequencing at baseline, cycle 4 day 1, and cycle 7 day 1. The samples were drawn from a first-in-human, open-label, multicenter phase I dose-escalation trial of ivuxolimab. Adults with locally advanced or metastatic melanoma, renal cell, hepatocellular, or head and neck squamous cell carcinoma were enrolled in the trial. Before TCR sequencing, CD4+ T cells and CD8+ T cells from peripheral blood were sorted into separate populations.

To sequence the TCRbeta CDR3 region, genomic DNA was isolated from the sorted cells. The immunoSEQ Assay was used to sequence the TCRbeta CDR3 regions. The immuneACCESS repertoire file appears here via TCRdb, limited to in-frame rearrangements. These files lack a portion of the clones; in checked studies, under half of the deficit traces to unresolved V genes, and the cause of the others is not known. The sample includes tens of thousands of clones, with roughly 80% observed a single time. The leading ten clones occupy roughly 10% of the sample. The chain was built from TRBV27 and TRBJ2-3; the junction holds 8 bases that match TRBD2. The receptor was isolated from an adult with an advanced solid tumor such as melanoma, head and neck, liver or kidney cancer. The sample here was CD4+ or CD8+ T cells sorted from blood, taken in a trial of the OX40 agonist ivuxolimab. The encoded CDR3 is CASSLDGRASDTQYF. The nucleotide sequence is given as TGTGCCAGCAGTTTAGACGGGAGGGCATCAGATACGCAGTATTTT.